Below, one T cell receptor beta chain is given with its context. What it binds is unknown. The sample belongs to a study of blood T cells in healthy people across ages. Study conclusions and caveats: Whereas aged donors had fewer naive CD4+ cells, long-lived donors had more of them and higher diversity.

Trimming took 5 bases from V and 3 from J, leaving 11 bases between them. The CDR3 is made up of 13 amino acids. Germline CDR1 SQVTM, CDR2 ANQGSEA. Each donor supplied roughly 10 milliliters of peripheral blood. At least 6 micrograms of total RNA were extracted per sample. Combining a sample-barcoded 5' primer with a J-beta primer mix, a second PCR ran for roughly 6 to 12 cycles. Paired-end reads containing CDR3 totaled no fewer than 3 million for each sample. MiXCR was run by TCRdb on the 5' RACE reads, yielding one entry per CDR3 protein. The sample carries some 1.5 million distinct CDR3 sequences, 40% to 45% recorded once.

The clonotype was recovered from a woman aged 18-29 years in good health. Sequenced: blood. The J gene is TRBJ2-1, the V gene TRBV29-1, with D possibly matching TRBD2 (6 bases). The CDR3 bases are TGCAGCGTTCGGGGACTCCTCTACAATGAGCAGTTCTTC. Its protein is CSVRGLLYNEQFF.